This entry is about one T cell receptor beta chain. Its specificity is unknown. Repertoires were generated with immunoSEQ multiplex PCR, while TCRdb's copy carries only in-frame clones and drops some. The sample has fewer than 150,000 clones, around 88% seen once. The source of the sample is a study of cytomegalovirus exposure and HLA in healthy donors. This CDR3 comprises 13 residues. V lost 6 bases and J lost 5; bases outside the gene matches: 6. Germline V gives CDR1 PRHDT, CDR2 FYEKMQ (reference sequence). Study conclusions and caveats: Clusters of TCRs from the first cohort tended to co-occur in the 120 validation repertoires (as a later analysis found).

This TCR derives from a man aged 18-30 years in good health and CMV-seronegative. This sequence joins TRBV13 and TRBJ2-7, with 8 bases identical to TRBD1. The sample consisted of PBMCs. DNA of the CDR3: TGTGCCAGCAGGTTTGGCAGGGGGCACGAGCAGTACTTC. This translates into CASRFGRGHEQYF.